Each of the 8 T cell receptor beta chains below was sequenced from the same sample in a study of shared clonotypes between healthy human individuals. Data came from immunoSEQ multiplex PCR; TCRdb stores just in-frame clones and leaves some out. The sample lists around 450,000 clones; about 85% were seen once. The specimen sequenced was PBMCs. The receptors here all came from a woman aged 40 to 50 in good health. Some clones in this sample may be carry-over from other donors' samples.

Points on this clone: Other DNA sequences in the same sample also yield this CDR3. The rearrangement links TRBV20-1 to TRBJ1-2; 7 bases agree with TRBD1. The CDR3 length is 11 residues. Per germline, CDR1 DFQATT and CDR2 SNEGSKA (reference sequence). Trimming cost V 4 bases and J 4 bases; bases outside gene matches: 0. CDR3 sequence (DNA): TGCAGTGCTACAGGGGGCTATGGCTACACCTTC. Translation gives CSATGGYGYTF.

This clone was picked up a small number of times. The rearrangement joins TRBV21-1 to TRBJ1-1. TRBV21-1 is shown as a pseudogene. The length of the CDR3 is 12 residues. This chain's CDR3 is CASSPGGTEAFF. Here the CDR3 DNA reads TGTGCCAGCAGTCCCGGGGGAACTGAAGCTTTCTTT.

The CDR3 spells CASSSRGQGSYNEQFF. The CDR3 region has the DNA TGTGCCAGCAGCTCGCGGGGGCAGGGCTCCTACAATGAGCAGTTCTTC. The V gene is TRBV7-8, the J gene TRBJ2-1, with D perhaps TRBD2 (7 bases). The CDR3 is 16 residues long. V was clipped by 4 bases and J by 0 bases, with 13 bases between them. Germline CDR1 SGHVS, CDR2 FQNEAQ.

CDR3 amino acids: CASSRDRGLTGELFF. For the CDR3, the DNA is TGTGCCAGCAGCCGAGACAGGGGTTTGACCGGGGAGCTGTTTTTT. The J gene is TRBJ2-2, the V gene TRBV7-2; 8 nucleotides align to TRBD1. The CDR3 has 15 residues. Germline V lookup: CDR1 SGHTA, CDR2 FQGNSA. The V and J ends lost 5 bases and 5 bases, in that order; junction bases with no gene match: 7.

CDR3 loop: CASSSTGTPNTEAFF. The CDR3 DNA sequence: TGCGCCAGCAGTTCTACCGGGACACCGAACACTGAAGCTTTCTTT. The V and J genes are TRBV10-1 and TRBJ1-1, with D perhaps TRBD1 (6 bases). Trimming pared 5 bases from V and 1 base from J, leaving 14 bases between. From germline, CDR1 is WNHNN and CDR2 SYGVQD (reference sequence). The CDR3 runs to 15 residues.

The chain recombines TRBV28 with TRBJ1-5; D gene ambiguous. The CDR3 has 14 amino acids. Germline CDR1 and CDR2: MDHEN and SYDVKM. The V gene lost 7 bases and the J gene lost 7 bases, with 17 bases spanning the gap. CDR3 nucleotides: TGTGCCAGCAATATCGGTACCTTCGACCAGCCCCAGCATTTT. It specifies CASNIGTFDQPQHF.

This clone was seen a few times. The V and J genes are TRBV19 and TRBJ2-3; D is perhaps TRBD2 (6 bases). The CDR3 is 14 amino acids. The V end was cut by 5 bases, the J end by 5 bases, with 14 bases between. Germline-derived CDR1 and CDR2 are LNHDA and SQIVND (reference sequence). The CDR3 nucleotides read TGTGCCAGTAGTCCCCTCCTGCGGGGAGATACGCAGTATTTT. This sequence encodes CASSPLLRGDTQYF.

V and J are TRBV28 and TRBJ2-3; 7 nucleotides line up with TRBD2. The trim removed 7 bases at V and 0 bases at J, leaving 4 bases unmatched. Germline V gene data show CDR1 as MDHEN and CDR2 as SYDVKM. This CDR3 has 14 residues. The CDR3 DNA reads TGTGCCAGCACCGAACTAGCGAGCACAGATACGCAGTATTTT. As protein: CASTELASTDTQYF.